The TCR beta chain described here comes from a study of T-cell reconstitution after alpha-beta-depleted transplantation in children. Study conclusions and caveats: Some patients owed their high day-60 TCRbeta diversity to surviving recipient T cells and thymic progenitors. T-cell counts and diversity were attributed mostly to newly produced T cells one year after transplant.

There are a few counts of this clonotype. The antigen is unknown. As it was prepared, the TCRbeta library received unique molecular identifiers. TCRdb redid the calling of the PCR reads with MiXCR, one entry per CDR3 protein. The sample has a few hundred thousand distinct CDR3 sequences, about a quarter seen once. Trimming removed 6 bases at V and 0 bases at J, with 20 bases between. The CDR3 length is 17 residues. Germline values: CDR1 MGHRA, CDR2 YSYEKL. The clonotype originates from a boy in the first two years of life with Wiskott-Aldrich syndrome, due to receive a stem cell transplant. The sequences come from PBMCs, collected before TCRalphabeta/CD19-depleted stem cell transplant. J is TRBJ2-5 and V is TRBV4-1; D call uncertain. CDR3 sequence (DNA): TGCGCCAGCAGTCACCCACGGACCAACGTTCACCAAGAGACCCAGTACTTC. Amino acid sequence: CASSHPRTNVHQETQYF.